This TCR beta chain was sequenced in a study of regulatory T cells in long-lasting Graves disease. Time point denoted: persistent/refractory GD, antithyroid drugs over 5 years with positive TRAb. RNA extracted from PBMCs served as the sequencing template. An endocrinology department located in Xi'an, China, was where the patients came from. General study findings and limits: Persistent patients shared more public clonotypes (under 3,000) than newly diagnosed patients (roughly 960).

HTBI primers from iRepertoire and Arm-PCR of CDR3 regions yielded the TCR beta libraries. Source study methods: Samples jointly harbored fewer than 65 TRBV and 14 TRBJ segments. MiXCR, applied by TCRdb to the multiplex PCR reads, yields one record per CDR3 protein. The V and J calls were not made by the authors but by TCRdb's processing. The sample has hundreds of thousands of distinct CDR3 sequences, 21% seen once; the top ten hold 14%. This clonotype was detected many times. The antigen is not known. The starting material was peripheral blood mononuclear cells (PBMCs), obtained when the disease was refractory, from a patient treated with antithyroid drugs. This receptor was taken from a female donor with Graves disease.

CDR3 residues: CAISGLQGQPQHF. In nucleotides, the CDR3 is TGTGCCATCAGTGGACTACAGGGACAGCCCCAGCATTTT. The V gene is TRBV10-3, the J gene TRBJ1-5; D perhaps matches TRBD1 (6 bases). Germline values: CDR1 ENHRY, CDR2 SYGVKD. V lost 4 bases, J lost 7 bases, and 11 bases lay in between. This CDR3 contains 13 residues.